These 4 T cell receptor beta chains were all obtained from the same sample, sequenced in a study of OX40 agonist ivuxolimab in advanced cancers. TCRdb keeps only in-frame clones here, not all; method: immunoSEQ multiplex PCR. The table shows about 130,000 clones, with more than 85% occurring only once. The material sequenced was CD4+ or CD8+ T cells sorted from blood, taken in a trial of the OX40 agonist ivuxolimab. These receptors all come from an adult with an advanced solid tumor such as melanoma, head and neck, liver or kidney cancer.

The chain employs TRBV5-1 and TRBJ1-6; D is perhaps TRBD1 (5 bases). The CDR3 has 20 amino acids. V dropped 4 bases and J dropped 1 base, with 24 bases sitting between them. Germline CDR1 SGHRS, CDR2 YFSETQ. The CDR3 nucleotides are TGCGCCAGCAGCCTTCTCCCCCAACAGGCCATGGGGTCCTATAATTCACCCCTCCACTTT. Amino acids: CASSLLPQQAMGSYNSPLHF.

This chain joins TRBV7-8 and TRBJ2-4; D uncertain. The CDR3 is 14 residues long. V was pared by 5 bases and J by 0 bases, with 8 bases between. Germline CDR1 SGHVS, CDR2 FQNEAQ. The CDR3 coding sequence is TGTGCCAGCAGCCCCAAGCTAGCCAAAAACATTCAGTACTTC. Protein product: CASSPKLAKNIQYF. The full variable domain, in which reference TRBV7-8 and TRBJ2-4 provide the parts outside the CDR3, is GAGVSQSPRYKVAKRGQDVALRCDPISGHVSLFWYQQALGQGPEFLTYFQNEAQLDKSGLPSDRFFAERPEGSVSTLKIQRTQQEDSAVYLCASSPKLAKNIQYFGAGTRLSVL.

The chain recombines TRBV6-5 with TRBJ2-2, with 7 nucleotides matching TRBD1. V was clipped by 6 bases and J by 0 bases; unmatched bases: 1. This CDR3 is built from 14 residues. Germline V gives CDR1 MNHEY, CDR2 SVGAGI. In nucleotides, the CDR3 is TGTGCCAGCAGCGGGACAGCGAACACCGGGGAGCTGTTTTTT. This sequence encodes CASSGTANTGELFF.

V usage is TRBV5-4 and J usage is TRBJ1-3; TRBD1 is a possible D gene (5 bases). The V gene's germline CDR1 is SGHNT and CDR2 YYREEE (reference sequence). The CDR3 has 15 residues. V was trimmed by 5 bases and J by 2 bases, leaving 14 bases between them. CDR3 sequence (DNA): TGTGCCAGCAGACCCGGGACGGGGACTGGAAACACCATATATTTT. Its protein is CASRPGTGTGNTIYF.